This section outlines one T cell receptor beta chain sequence together with its context. These data belong to a study of blood T cell repertoires in COVID-19. Overall study: Nucleic acid was either cDNA or gDNA, and it came from T cells, B-cell-depleted T cells, or PBMCs.

In the authors' workflow: Reference gene primer amplification in the assay estimated nucleated cell counts. The table came from immunoSEQ multiplex PCR; TCRdb's copy has only in-frame clones and leaves some out. The V and J calls and clone size come from that table; D and trimming were worked out from the DNA. Among approximately 400,000 clones listed, roughly four fifths were seen once. The CDR3 contains 14 residues. The ends lost 4 bases at V and 5 bases at J; junction bases unmatched: 3. Per the germline V gene, CDR1 is LGHDT and CDR2 is YNNKEL (reference sequence). Participants spanned ages about 18 to 90 years and resided in fewer than 30 US areas. The recovered donors of Cohort 3 showed two negative PCRs, clearance, or symptom resolution.

The receptor was derived from a woman aged 50 to 60 who had recovered from COVID-19. This sequence joins TRBV3-1 (or the pseudogene TRBV3-2) and TRBJ1-1; 11 positions match TRBD1. Sequenced: PBMCs or T cells enriched from blood (not recorded which). The CDR3 DNA sequence: TGTGCCAGCAGCCCCGGGACAGGGGGGACTGAAGCTTTCTTT. As protein: CASSPGTGGTEAFF.